The sequence of this TCR beta chain was determined in a study of radiation and T cells in renal cell carcinoma (dated by TCRdb to 2020 to 2021). For the study in its entirety: Samples came from a clinical trial, in which primary renal cell carcinomas received 15 Gy stereotactic body radiation therapy followed by nephrectomy 4 weeks later. TCR beta sequencing covered roughly 53 samples in total, comprising roughly 25 tumors and approximately 27 peripheral blood samples. In the approximately 58 samples combined, around 3.9 million unique CDR3 nucleotide sequences were found, encoding roughly 2,500,000 unique CDR3 amino acid sequences. Broader findings and caveats from the paper: Because pretreatment tumor biopsies were not available, the baseline intratumoral presence of clonotypes could not be determined. Top tumor clonotypes rose in blood from baseline to 2 weeks post-radiation, then contracted by 4 weeks, suggesting transient expansion of tumor-resident clones. Blood repertoire dynamics were not followed beyond 4 weeks after treatment. Because the trial had a single-armed design, the trial could not examine how radiation dose or scheduling affected the TCR repertoire.

According to the study, the label for this sample's time point signals: baseline pretreatment blood. The treatment or condition label, read with the paper, signifies: 15 Gy SBRT to primary tumor, nephrectomy 4 weeks later. To follow tumor-enriched clonotypes, peripheral blood was collected serially from radiation-treated patients at baseline and again at 2 weeks and 4 weeks after SBRT. All patients had renal cell carcinoma with clear cell pathology. The QIAamp DNA Blood Mini Kit (Qiagen) was used to prepare genomic DNA for TCR sequencing. The analyses included just those samples that passed every quality control check. For this clone: The target of this receptor is not known. The record has no base qualities; no much larger clone is one base away.

The germline V gene sets CDR1 to SQVTM and CDR2 to ANQGSEA. There are 12 amino acids in the CDR3, from cysteine to phenylalanine inclusive. This entry keeps only the CDR3 DNA: 36 bases, framed from base 1. V trim: 6 bases; J trim: 4 bases; unmatched bases: 4. TCR beta libraries were generated from genomic DNA with the immunoSEQ kit, following the manufacturer's recommendations. To prepare libraries, a first multiplex PCR with proprietary primers was run, followed by a second PCR that added unique barcodes, and a bead cleanup was done after each round. Each sample batch included a kit-provided positive control reaction and a negative control reaction. The final libraries were assessed on an Agilent 4200 TapeStation D1000 ScreenTape, pooled by volume, and quantified by qPCR. Sequencing was performed on an Illumina NextSeq500 with a MidOutput 150-cycle cartridge, and 156 Read1 and 15 Index1 cycles were run with kit custom primers. The pooled library was loaded at 1.0 pM with an approximately 22% PhiX control spike-in. Under the source paper's analysis protocol: The vendor-processed data were analyzed in R, and a clonotype was defined as all T cells that share the same CDR3 nucleotide sequence. For clone abundance analyses, frequencies were normalized to the 10,000 most abundant clones in each sample. Public T cell clones, which averaged fewer than five per sample, were excluded before analysis. Tumor-enriched clonotypes and baseline blood-enriched clonotypes were defined as those with an abundance difference of at least 32-fold between compartments. A beta-binomial differential abundance model was applied to find clonotypes that expanded or contracted between blood time points. Tumor-blood repertoire similarity was measured with the Baroni-Urbani and Buser coefficient, and groups were compared using two-tailed Wilcoxon tests in R. TCRdb holds this immuneACCESS table with in-frame rearrangements only. Some clones are missing; in checked studies, unresolved V genes explain under half, and the rest has no known cause. The DNA gave D and trimming, while V, J and clone size come from that table. For this sample there are around 160,000 clones; 88% appear just once. Approximately 4% of the sample goes to the ten largest clones.

The rearrangement combines TRBV29-1 with TRBJ1-2; 8 bases in between match TRBD1. The TCR sequence derives from a woman between 65 and 79 years old with renal cell carcinoma. The material sequenced was blood, taken from a patient whose treatment included radiotherapy and nephrectomy. The nucleotides are TGCAGCGTAGCTGACAGGGGCTATGGCTACACCTTC. This sequence encodes CSVADRGYGYTF. Reference TRBV29-1 and TRBJ1-2 genes cover what lies past the CDR3, so the full variable domain is SAVISQKPSRDICQRGTSLTIQCQVDSQVTMMFWYRQQPGQSLTLIATANQGSEATYESGFVIDKFPISRPNLTFSTLTVSNMSPEDSSIYLCSVADRGYGYTFGSGTRLTVV.